A selection of T cell receptor beta chains follows, all from one sample in a study of T cell responses to AZD1222 COVID-19 vaccine. TCRdb's table, derived via immunoSEQ multiplex PCR, lists solely in-frame clones and lacks some. The repertoire holds 140,000 to 150,000 clones, 90% to 95% seen once, with more than 3% in the top ten. This sample comprised peripheral blood, obtained on day 0 of AZD1222 vaccination. Source of these receptors: an adult in good health. CDR3s include the opening cysteine and the closing phenylalanine or tryptophan. Fields, in order: V gene, J gene, CDR3 length, CDR3 protein.

TRBV6-4	TRBJ2-2	15	CASSPESSVAGELFF
TRBV5-1	TRBJ2-6	16	CASSLAVLSGANVLTF
TRBV6-5	TRBJ1-1	12	CASGQGITEAFF
TRBV27	TRBJ2-7	13	CASRAVGAPEQYF
TRBV10-1	TRBJ2-7	14	CASSESRRPYEQYF
TRBV19	TRBJ2-7	14	CASSIGTGPYEQYF
TRBV24-1	TRBJ2-2	17	CATSHGLLGSGTGELFF
TRBV6-6	TRBJ1-2	12	CASSLDRGGYTF
TRBV7-2	TRBJ1-1	16	CASSFLPPGANTEAFF
TRBV6-5	TRBJ2-2	15	CASSPQAGLVGELFF
TRBV7-2	TRBJ2-7	15	CASSNSGTGRSEQYF
TRBV4-1	TRBJ1-3	15	CASSPWDGSGNTIYF
TRBV5-4	TRBJ2-3	16	CASSLGRRASTDTQYF
TRBV24-1	TRBJ2-5	15	CATSDYTGGRETQYF
TRBV5-1	TRBJ1-2	17	CASSFHNQQGATGGYTF
TRBV28	TRBJ1-5	14	CASRQRQYNQPQHF
TRBV10-3	TRBJ2-7	15	CAISEESAGAYEQYF
TRBV9	TRBJ1-4	15	CASSEGTGPNEKLFF
TRBV6-5	TRBJ2-4	15	CASTIEGVAKNIQYF
TRBV9	TRBJ2-7	10	CASSNYEQYF
TRBV6-5	TRBJ2-7	15	CASSVTGGSSYEQYF
TRBV19	TRBJ1-5	15	CASSANRDNNQPQHF
TRBV7-9	TRBJ2-2	17	CASIPNGLAGITGELFF